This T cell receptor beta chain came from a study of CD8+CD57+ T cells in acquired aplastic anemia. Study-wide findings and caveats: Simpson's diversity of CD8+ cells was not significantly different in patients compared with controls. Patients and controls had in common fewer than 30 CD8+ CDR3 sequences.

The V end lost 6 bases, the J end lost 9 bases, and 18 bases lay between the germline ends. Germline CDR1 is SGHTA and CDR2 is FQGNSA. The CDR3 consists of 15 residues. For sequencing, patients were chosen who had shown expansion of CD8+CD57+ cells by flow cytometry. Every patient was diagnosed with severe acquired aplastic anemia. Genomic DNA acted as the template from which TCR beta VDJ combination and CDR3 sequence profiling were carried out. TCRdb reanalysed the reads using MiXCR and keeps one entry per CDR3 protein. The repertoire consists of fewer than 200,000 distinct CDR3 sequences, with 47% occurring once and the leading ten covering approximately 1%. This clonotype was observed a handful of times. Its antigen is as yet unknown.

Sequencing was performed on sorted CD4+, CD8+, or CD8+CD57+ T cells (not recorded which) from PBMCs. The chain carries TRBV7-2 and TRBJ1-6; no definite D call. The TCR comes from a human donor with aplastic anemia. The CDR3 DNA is TGTGCCAGCAGTTCGGTAGGCCTGCCCGGTTCACCCCTCCACTTT. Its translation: CASSSVGLPGSPLHF.